The present T cell receptor (beta chain) was sequenced within a study of beta chain features in type 1 diabetes. Points from the study as a whole: Among patients with Type 1 diabetes, TCRB CDR3s were moderately but significantly shorter in every one of the four CD4+ subsets.

Sequencing targeted expressed TCRB transcripts, as all isolated RNA had been reverse transcribed. Only in-frame clones appear in the TCRdb table, and some are missing; sequencing was by immunoSEQ multiplex PCR. The table records about 340,000 clones, 13% of them present only once. The V gene's germline CDR1 is SGHTA and CDR2 FQGNSA. With 1 base clipped from V and 2 bases from J, the junction kept 2 bases outside the gene matches. The CDR3 extends over 15 amino acids. Details on this clone: Antigen unknown.

The origin of this receptor is a woman under 30 with type 1 diabetes. Input material: naive CD4+ T cells from blood. The chain employs TRBV7-2 and TRBJ2-3; TRBD1 aligns across 8 bases. As DNA, the CDR3 is TGTGCCAGCAGCTTAGGACAGGGGTACACAGATACGCAGTATTTT. Protein sequence: CASSLGQGYTDTQYF.